The sequence of this TCR beta chain was determined in a study of Ad26.COV2.S vaccination and SARS-CoV-2 variants. As for the study in general: Into the muscle, Ad26.COV2.S was dosed once or twice, 56 days apart. Study-level points and caveats: TCR breadth and depth estimates may have understated total T cell responses.

Stated treatment: some 20 received Ad26.COV2.S at low or high dose, single or two shots; 5 received placebo; per-sample allocation not given. At day 63 after the first vaccine or placebo injection, samples were drawn. Notes on this clone: Antigen: not known.

TCRdb keeps only in-frame clones here, not all; method: immunoSEQ multiplex PCR. The sample holds approximately 400,000 clones; 83% are singletons and the top ten take about 7.1%. Per the germline V gene, CDR1 is MGHRA and CDR2 is YSYEKL. V was clipped by 3 bases and J by 5 bases; unmatched bases: 10. The CDR3 length is 15 residues. Source: peripheral blood, taken in a trial of Ad26.COV2.S vaccine versus placebo. This chain uses TRBV4-1 with TRBJ2-7, with 7 bases matching TRBD1. The receptor was isolated from a person between 18 and 59 years old who received the Ad26.COV2.S COVID-19 vaccine or a placebo. For the CDR3, the DNA is TGCGCCAGCAGCCACTACGGGACAGCCTATAACGAGCAGTACTTC. Amino acid sequence: CASSHYGTAYNEQYF.